The next 12 T cell receptor beta chains were all read from a single sample in a study of blood T cell repertoires in COVID-19. Repertoires were generated with immunoSEQ multiplex PCR, while TCRdb's copy carries only in-frame clones and drops some. The sample consists of roughly 430,000 clones, roughly 84% of them appearing once. Sequencing used PBMCs or T cells enriched from blood (not recorded which). These receptors were collected from a woman in her late teens or twenties who had been exposed to COVID-19.

The gene calls are TRBV5-6 and TRBJ2-6; D unresolved. Trimming pared 4 bases from V and 4 bases from J, leaving 6 bases between. CDR1 is SGHDT, CDR2 YYEEEE, per germline. The CDR3 is made up of 13 amino acids. The CDR3: CASSRVGANVLTF. In DNA form, the CDR3 reads TGTGCCAGCAGCCGGGTCGGGGCCAACGTCCTGACTTTC.

The chain carries TRBV4-3 and TRBJ2-1; 7 nucleotides agree with TRBD1. The ends lost 3 bases at V and 4 bases at J; junction bases unmatched: 0. Germline V lookup: CDR1 LGHNA, CDR2 YSLEER. The CDR3 sequence is 13 residues long. The DNA for the CDR3 is TGCGCCAGCAGCCAGGGACAGTACAATGAGCAGTTCTTC. Translation gives CASSQGQYNEQFF.

In DNA, the CDR3 is TGTGCCAGCAGCTTGCAGGGCCAGGAGGGTAAGCAGTACTTC. This codes for CASSLQGQEGKQYF. V gene TRBV5-5 combines with J gene TRBJ2-7, with D maybe TRBD2 (6 bases). The CDR3 sequence is 14 residues long. The germline CDR1 and CDR2 sequences are SGHKS and YYEKEE (reference sequence). Trimming shortened V by 1 base and J by 8 bases, and 16 bases separated the two germline ends.

The chain combines TRBV9 with TRBJ1-6, with TRBD1 matching 8 bases. The germline CDR1 and CDR2 sequences are SGDLS and YYNGEE. This CDR3 has 16 residues. The V segment lost 3 bases and the J segment 3 bases; nucleotides outside the gene matches: 5. The DNA for the CDR3 is TGTGCCAGCAGCGAAATCGGACAGGGCTATAATTCACCCCTCCACTTT. It encodes CASSEIGQGYNSPLHF.

The chain couples TRBV14 to TRBJ2-3; tentative D call: TRBD2 (6 bases). The V end was cut by 1 base, the J end by 3 bases, with 11 bases between. The germline gives CDR1 SGHDN, CDR2 FVKESK. This CDR3 is 15 amino acids long. CDR3 sequence: CASSQALGGTDTQYF. The DNA for the CDR3 is TGTGCCAGCAGCCAAGCACTAGGAGGGACAGATACGCAGTATTTT.

The chain combines TRBV5-1 with TRBJ2-5; TRBD1 aligns across 8 bases. V lost 3 bases to trimming and J lost 4 bases; unmatched junction nucleotides: 11. The CDR3 has 16 residues. The germline V gene encodes CDR1 SGHRS and CDR2 YFSETQ. DNA for the CDR3: TGCGCCAGCAGCTGGGGCGGGGCAGGGGGCTCAGAGACCCAGTACTTC. It yields the protein CASSWGGAGGSETQYF.

V is TRBV3-1 (or the pseudogene TRBV3-2) and J is TRBJ2-4; 8 nucleotides agree with TRBD2. Germline trimming cut 3 bases from V and 4 bases from J; bases unmatched to any gene: 8. The CDR3 runs 16 residues. Germline V gene sequence: CDR1 LGHDT, CDR2 YNNKEL (reference sequence). This CDR3 is CASSHSAGARKNIQYF. In DNA, the CDR3 is TGTGCCAGCAGCCACTCAGCGGGGGCCCGAAAAAACATTCAGTACTTC.

Here the CDR3 DNA reads TGTGCCAGCACCAACTGGGGGGGGGTAAACACCATATATTTT. Its translation is CASTNWGGVNTIYF. This chain links TRBV28 with TRBJ1-3; possibly TRBD1 for D (5 bases). The V end was cut by 7 bases, the J end by 6 bases, with 16 bases between. The CDR3 totals 14 residues. Germline assignment: CDR1 MDHEN and CDR2 SYDVKM.

The rearrangement links TRBV5-5 to TRBJ2-7; D remains ambiguous. The CDR3 extends over 16 amino acids. Germline values: CDR1 SGHKS, CDR2 YYEKEE (reference sequence). V was clipped by 1 base and J by 3 bases, with 17 bases between them. The CDR3 sequence: CASSLKSPQFGYEQYF. The CDR3 nucleotides read TGTGCCAGCAGCTTGAAAAGTCCACAGTTCGGCTACGAGCAGTACTTC.

The chain is built from TRBV9 and TRBJ2-1; TRBD2 matches 8 bases. After removal of 3 bases from V and 14 bases from J, the junction contained 10 bases not matched to a gene. This CDR3 contains 13 residues. Per germline, CDR1 SGDLS and CDR2 YYNGEE. The CDR3 loop reads CASSDEAGDDKFF. The CDR3 coding sequence is TGTGCCAGCAGCGACGAAGCGGGGGATGATAAGTTCTTC.

The rearrangement uses TRBV18 and TRBJ1-2, with D hard to call. V gave up 3 bases and J gave up 7 bases, with 15 bases separating them. Germline V gene data show CDR1 as KGHSH and CDR2 as LQKENI. The CDR3 has 14 residues. The CDR3 here is CASSPSSQSGGYTF. In DNA, the CDR3 is TGTGCCAGCTCACCCAGCTCCCAGTCAGGTGGCTACACCTTC.

This sequence joins TRBV9 and TRBJ2-7, with 9 positions matching TRBD2. The ends lost 0 bases at V and 0 bases at J; junction bases unmatched: 13. The CDR3 consists of 19 residues. Germline assignment: CDR1 SGDLS and CDR2 YYNGEE. CDR3 in amino acids: CASSVACRLAGISSYEQYF. The CDR3 region has the DNA TGTGCCAGCAGCGTAGCCTGTCGTCTAGCGGGGATCAGCTCCTACGAGCAGTACTTC.